This entry concerns a single T cell receptor beta chain. The antigen remains undetermined. In nominal health when sampled, donors likely had unrecorded immune exposures nonetheless. The data originate from a study of cytomegalovirus exposure and HLA in healthy donors. Study-wide findings and caveats: The authors enumerated 164 TCR beta chains as linked to cytomegalovirus. Most CMV-associated TCR beta chains were later found to appear HLA-restricted.

60 Vbeta and 13 Jbeta primers were used in PCR. This table comes from immunoSEQ multiplex PCR, and its TCRdb copy is limited to in-frame clones, with some not included. The top ten hold about 2.2% of the sample, which has 110,000 to 150,000 clones, about 80% seen once. CDR3 length equals 14 residues. Germline lookup yields CDR1 SQVTM and CDR2 ANQGSEA. The V and J ends lost 4 bases and 0 bases, in that order; junction bases with no gene match: 4. This rearrangement joins TRBV29-1 to TRBJ2-5, with 8 bases aligning to TRBD2. The specimen was PBMCs. The sequence derives from a man aged 25 to 40 in good health and CMV-seronegative. The DNA for the CDR3 is TGCAGCGTTGTACTAGCGGACCACCAAGAGACCCAGTACTTC. Amino acid sequence: CSVVLADHQETQYF.